This T cell receptor (beta chain) appears in the sequencing data of a study of OX40 agonist ivuxolimab in advanced cancers. Study-level information: Participants could have had prior anti-PD-1, anti-PD-L1 or anti-CTLA-4 therapy, and around 43% had some.

Regarding the study as a whole: With doses of 0.1-3.0 mg/kg, partial responders showed among the lowest clonal expansion. Some of the nonresponding patients also showed low levels of normalized T-cell clonal expansion.

Repertoires were generated with immunoSEQ multiplex PCR, while TCRdb's copy carries only in-frame clones and drops some. The table includes roughly 92,000 clones, approximately 84% detected once. The V end was cut by 4 bases, the J end by 1 base, with 14 bases between. The CDR3 contains 15 residues. Germline assignment: CDR1 SGHDT and CDR2 YYEEEE. Worth noting for this clone: The target antigen is unknown.

The chain combines TRBV5-6 with TRBJ1-1, with D possibly being TRBD1 (6 bases). Sequencing was performed on CD4+ or CD8+ T cells sorted from blood, taken in a trial of the OX40 agonist ivuxolimab. The sequence was collected from an adult with an advanced solid tumor such as melanoma, head and neck, liver or kidney cancer. CDR3 protein: CASSPWAGANTEAFF. The CDR3 DNA sequence: TGTGCCAGCAGCCCTTGGGCAGGGGCGAACACTGAAGCTTTCTTT.